The 5 T cell receptor beta chains listed next were all sequenced from one sample in a study of blood T cells in healthy people across ages. The authors ran a second PCR of about 7 to 11 cycles using a sample-barcoded 5' primer and a J-beta primer mix. TCRdb re-derived calls from the 5' RACE reads in MiXCR, one entry per CDR3 protein. Of about 650,000 distinct CDR3 sequences listed, about 34% are singletons. Sequenced material: blood. These receptor sequences come from a woman of 80 years or more in good health.

This clonotype was detected ten times or more. The chain joins TRBV20-1 to TRBJ1-2; TRBD1 matches 8 bases. CDR1 and CDR2 (germline): DFQATT, SNEGSKA (reference sequence). V was clipped by 5 bases and J by 8 bases; unmatched bases: 4. The CDR3 contains 11 residues. The CDR3 nucleotides read TGCAGTGCTGGGGACAGGACGGGCTACACCTTC. Encoded protein: CSAGDRTGYTF.

The chain couples TRBV5-1 to TRBJ1-1; D uncertain. This CDR3 spans 15 amino acids. V lost 0 bases and J 6 bases, leaving 15 bases between the germline ends. Germline CDR1 SGHRS, CDR2 YFSETQ. The CDR3 sequence: CASSLASPIQPEAFF. As DNA, the CDR3 is TGCGCCAGCAGCTTGGCGTCACCTATACAGCCTGAAGCTTTCTTT.

This clonotype was detected ten times or more. V usage is TRBV20-1 and J usage is TRBJ1-5; D not resolved. The V end lost 0 bases, the J end lost 7 bases, and 19 bases lay between the germline ends. Germline CDR1 DFQATT, CDR2 SNEGSKA (reference sequence). The CDR3 loop spans 16 amino acids. CDR3 DNA: TGCAGTGCTAGAGATCCGGGCAGACAACGCGGCCAGCCCCAGCATTTT. This gives the protein CSARDPGRQRGQPQHF.

The table lists this clonotype with a few counts. A much larger clone lies a single base off, so this may be a read error. The chain has TRBV3-1 and TRBJ2-7, with no clear D. Matching the DNA end better, TRBJ2-5 makes the J call doubtful. Germline V gives CDR1 LGHDT, CDR2 YNNKEL (reference sequence). The CDR3 consists of 12 residues. The CDR3 nucleotides read TGTGCCAGCAGCCAGAACAGCCGGACCCAGTACTTC. Protein sequence: CASSQNSRTQYF.

On this clonotype itself: A much larger clone is a single base away; this may be a read error. The chain combines TRBV28 with TRBJ2-7; TRBD1 matches 7 bases. The germline gives CDR1 MDHEN, CDR2 SYDVKM. The CDR3 is made up of 14 amino acids. The CDR3 region has the DNA TGTGCCAACAGTTCGGGACAGTGGTCCTACGAGCAGTACTTC. Encoded protein: CANSSGQWSYEQYF. Drawing the rest from reference TRBV28 and TRBJ2-7, the complete variable domain is DVKVTQSSRYLVKRTGEKVFLECVQDMDHENMFWYRQDPGLGLRLIYFSYDVKMKEKGDIPEGYSVSREKKERFSLILESASTNQTSMYLCANSSGQWSYEQYFGPGTRLTVT.